This TCR beta chain was documented in a study of blood T cell repertoires in COVID-19 (dated by TCRdb to 2020 to 2022). For the study in its entirety: Samples covering the acute and convalescent phases of COVID-19 were provided by collaborators in the United States, Italy and Spain. The prospective study material was composed of cDNA or gDNA derived from T cells, B-cell-depleted T cells, or PBMCs. Subjects who had been exposed to COVID-19, were actively infected with it, or had recovered from it provided the deeply sampled blood TCRbeta repertoires that made up the dataset. The repertoires were made available in a free public database intended to serve as a resource for research on the immune response to SARS-CoV-2. The samples were drawn from the first 160 participants of the ongoing ImmuneRACE study and from 1,254 subjects provided by 6 global collaborators. Nearly every sample came with metadata listing a de-identified subject ID, COVID-19 status, age in years and sex. Where available, HLA class I and class II types were obtained from metadata supplied by the sample provider rather than from assay-based typing.

Cut back by 8 bases and 5 bases, the V and J ends lie 12 bases apart. CDR1 is given as MNHEY and CDR2 as SVGAGI, both from the germline V gene. The CDR3 measures 13 amino acids from cysteine to phenylalanine. The entry retains the CDR3 DNA only, 39 bases that are in frame from base 1. This clone was seen just once. It lacks a known antigen. The record has no base qualities; no much larger clone is one base away. The collaborating institutions used their own protocols to collect whole blood in K2EDTA tubes. For TCRbeta analysis, collaborators shipped samples as frozen whole blood, isolated PBMCs, or DNA extracted from either of those sample types. The immunoSEQ Assay, a bias-controlled multiplex PCR, was used to amplify TCRbeta CDR3 regions from genomic DNA. Per the original workflow: Within the assay, amplification of reference gene primers was used to estimate how many nucleated cells each sample contained. To quantify the absolute abundance of each unique TCRbeta CDR3 rearrangement, sequence reads were collapsed and filtered. For each sample, productive Simpson clonality was calculated as the square root of Simpson's diversity index across productive rearrangements. Entries here come from immuneACCESS through TCRdb and include only in-frame sequences with V and J called. Some clones fail to appear in such tables; in the studies checked, an unresolved V gene covers under half of the shortfall, and the cause of the remainder is unknown. V, J and clone size are those of that table, while D and trimming were read from the DNA. The sample table holds 310,000 or so clones, of which around 88% were seen once. Of the sample, roughly 1.1% is held by the ten largest clones.

Study-wide findings and limitations: How much clinical and demographic metadata was included differed by source and by participant, and the metadata was provided uncurated.

The receptor was isolated from a woman aged 45 to 65 with acute or convalescent COVID-19. Sequencing was carried out using peripheral blood. Rearrangement joined TRBV6-5 to TRBJ2-2, and TRBD2 may be the D gene, going by 5 matching bases. Here the CDR3 is given as CASVRPGTGELFF. The base sequence is TGTGCCAGCGTCAGGCCGGGGACCGGGGAGCTGTTTTTT.